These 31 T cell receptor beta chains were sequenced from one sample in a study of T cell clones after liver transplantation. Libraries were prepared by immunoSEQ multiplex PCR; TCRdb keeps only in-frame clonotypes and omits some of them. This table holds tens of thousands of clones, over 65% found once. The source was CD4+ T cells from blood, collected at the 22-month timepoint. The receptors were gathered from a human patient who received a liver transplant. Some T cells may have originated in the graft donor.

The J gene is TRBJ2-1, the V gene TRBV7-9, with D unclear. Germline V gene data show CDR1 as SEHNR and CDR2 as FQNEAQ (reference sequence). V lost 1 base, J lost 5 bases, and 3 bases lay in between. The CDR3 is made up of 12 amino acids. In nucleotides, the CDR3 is TGTGCCAGCAGCTTAGGGCACAATGAGCAGTTCTTC. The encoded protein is CASSLGHNEQFF.

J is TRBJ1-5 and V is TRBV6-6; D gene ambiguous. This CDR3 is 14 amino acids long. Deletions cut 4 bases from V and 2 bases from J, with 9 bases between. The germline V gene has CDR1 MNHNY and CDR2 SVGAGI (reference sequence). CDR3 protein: CASSSVSGNQPQHF. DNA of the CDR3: TGTGCCAGCAGTTCCGTAAGCGGCAATCAGCCCCAGCATTTT.

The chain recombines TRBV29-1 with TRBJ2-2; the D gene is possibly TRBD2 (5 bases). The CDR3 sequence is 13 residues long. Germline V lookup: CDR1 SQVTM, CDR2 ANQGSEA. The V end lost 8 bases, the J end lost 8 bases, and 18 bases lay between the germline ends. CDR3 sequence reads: CSLIISPGGELFF. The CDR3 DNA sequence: TGCAGCCTAATTATATCCCCGGGGGGGGAGCTGTTTTTT.

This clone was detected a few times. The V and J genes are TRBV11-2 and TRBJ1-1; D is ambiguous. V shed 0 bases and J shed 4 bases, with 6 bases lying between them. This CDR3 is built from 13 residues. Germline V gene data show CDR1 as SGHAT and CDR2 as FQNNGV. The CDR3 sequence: CASSLDRVTEAFF. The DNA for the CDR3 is TGTGCCAGCAGCTTAGATCGAGTCACTGAAGCTTTCTTT.

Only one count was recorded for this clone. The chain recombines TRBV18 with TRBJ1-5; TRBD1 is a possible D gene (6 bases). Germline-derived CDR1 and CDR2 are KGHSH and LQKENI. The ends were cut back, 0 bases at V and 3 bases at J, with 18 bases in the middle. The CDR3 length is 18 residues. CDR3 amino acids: CASSPPGYGGQTNQPQHF. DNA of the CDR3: TGTGCCAGCTCACCACCGGGGTATGGGGGACAAACCAATCAGCCCCAGCATTTT.

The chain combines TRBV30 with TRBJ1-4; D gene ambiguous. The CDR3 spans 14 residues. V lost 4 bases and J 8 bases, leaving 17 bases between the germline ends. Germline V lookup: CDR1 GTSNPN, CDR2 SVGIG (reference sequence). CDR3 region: CAWNHQVSSEKLFF. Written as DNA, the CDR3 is TGTGCCTGGAATCATCAGGTCTCGAGCGAAAAACTGTTTTTT.

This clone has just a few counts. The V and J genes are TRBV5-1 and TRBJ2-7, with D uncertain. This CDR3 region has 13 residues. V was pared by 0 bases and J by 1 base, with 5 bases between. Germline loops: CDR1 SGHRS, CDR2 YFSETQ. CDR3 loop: CASSLGISYEQYF. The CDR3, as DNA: TGCGCCAGCAGCTTGGGGATTTCCTACGAGCAGTACTTC.

CDR3 in DNA: TGTGCCAGCAGCCTACAACTCTCGGGCGCCGAGGCCGAGCAGTTCTTC. It is translated as CASSLQLSGAEAEQFF. The chain links TRBV7-3 to TRBJ2-1; D remains ambiguous. V gave up 5 bases and J gave up 10 bases, with 24 bases separating them. This CDR3 region has 16 residues. In germline, CDR1 is SGHTA, CDR2 FQGTGA.

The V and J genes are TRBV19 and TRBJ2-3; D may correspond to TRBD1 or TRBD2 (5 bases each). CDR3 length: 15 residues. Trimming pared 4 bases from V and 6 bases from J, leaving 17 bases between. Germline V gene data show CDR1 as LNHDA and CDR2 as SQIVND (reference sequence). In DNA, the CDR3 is TGTGCCAGTAGTAACGCCGGGGCCCAAAGGGATACGCAGTATTTT. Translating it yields CASSNAGAQRDTQYF.

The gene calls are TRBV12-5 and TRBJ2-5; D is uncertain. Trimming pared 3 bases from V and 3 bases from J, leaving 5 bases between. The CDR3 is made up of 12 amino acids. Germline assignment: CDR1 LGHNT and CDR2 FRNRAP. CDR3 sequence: CASGFTEETQYF. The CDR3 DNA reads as TGTGCTAGTGGTTTTACAGAAGAGACCCAGTACTTC.

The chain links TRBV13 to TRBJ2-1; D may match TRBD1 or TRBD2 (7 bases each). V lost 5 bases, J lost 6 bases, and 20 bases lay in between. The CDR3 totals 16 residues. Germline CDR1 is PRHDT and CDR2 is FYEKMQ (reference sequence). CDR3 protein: CASSRGGLAALNEQFF. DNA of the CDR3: TGTGCCAGCAGCCGAGGGGGCCTAGCGGCACTCAATGAGCAGTTCTTC.

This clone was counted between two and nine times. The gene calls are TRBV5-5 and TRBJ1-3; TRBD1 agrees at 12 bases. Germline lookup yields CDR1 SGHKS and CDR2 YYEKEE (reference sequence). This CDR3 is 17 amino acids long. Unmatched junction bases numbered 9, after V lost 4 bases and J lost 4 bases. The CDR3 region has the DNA TGTGCCAGCAGCCCGGTTGCCGGGACAGGGGGCGGAAACACCATATATTTT. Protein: CASSPVAGTGGGNTIYF. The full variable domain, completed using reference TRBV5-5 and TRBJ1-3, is DAGVTQSPTHLIKTRGQQVTLRCSPISGHKSVSWYQQVLGQGPQFIFQYYEKEERGRGNFPDRFSARQFPNYSSELNVNALLLGDSALYLCASSPVAGTGGGNTIYFGEGSWLTVV.

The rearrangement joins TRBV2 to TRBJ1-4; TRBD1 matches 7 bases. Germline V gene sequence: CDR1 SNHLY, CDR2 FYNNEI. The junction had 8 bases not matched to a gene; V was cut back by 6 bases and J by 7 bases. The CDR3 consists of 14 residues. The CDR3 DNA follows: TGTGCCAGCAGAGACAGGGCTGATATTGAAAAACTGTTTTTT. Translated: CASRDRADIEKLFF.

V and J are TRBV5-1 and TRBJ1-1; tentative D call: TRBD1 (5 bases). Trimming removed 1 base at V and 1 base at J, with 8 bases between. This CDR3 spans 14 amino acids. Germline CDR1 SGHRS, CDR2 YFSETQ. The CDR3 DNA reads TGCGCCAGCAGCTTGTATGGGGGGAACACTGAAGCTTTCTTT. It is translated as CASSLYGGNTEAFF.

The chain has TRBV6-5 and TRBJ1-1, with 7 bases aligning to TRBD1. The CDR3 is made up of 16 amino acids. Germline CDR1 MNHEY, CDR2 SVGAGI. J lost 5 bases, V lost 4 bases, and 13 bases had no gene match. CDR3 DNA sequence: TGTGCCAGCAGTTCCCAAGGGGGCGGACCGGGAACTGAAGCTTTCTTT. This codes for CASSSQGGGPGTEAFF.

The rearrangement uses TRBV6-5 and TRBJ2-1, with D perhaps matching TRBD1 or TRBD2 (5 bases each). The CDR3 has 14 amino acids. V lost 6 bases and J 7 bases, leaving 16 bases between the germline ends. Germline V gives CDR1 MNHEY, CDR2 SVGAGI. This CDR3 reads CASRGVGASNEQFF. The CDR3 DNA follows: TGTGCCAGCAGAGGAGTCGGGGCCTCGAATGAGCAGTTCTTC.

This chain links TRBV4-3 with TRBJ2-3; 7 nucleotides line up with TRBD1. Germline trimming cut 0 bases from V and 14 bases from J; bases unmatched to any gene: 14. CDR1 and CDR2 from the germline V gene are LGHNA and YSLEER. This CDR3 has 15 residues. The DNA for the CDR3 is TGCGCCAGCAGCCAAGATCTTGCCCGGGACAGTCATCCGTATTTT. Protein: CASSQDLARDSHPYF.

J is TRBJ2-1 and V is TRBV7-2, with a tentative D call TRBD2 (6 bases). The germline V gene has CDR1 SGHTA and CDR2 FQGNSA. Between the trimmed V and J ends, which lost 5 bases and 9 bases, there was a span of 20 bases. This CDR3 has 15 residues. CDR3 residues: CASSGGSWKDGEQFF. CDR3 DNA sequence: TGTGCCAGCAGCGGGGGGTCCTGGAAGGATGGTGAGCAGTTCTTC.

CDR3 sequence: CASSLGTASYEQYF. In nucleotides, the CDR3 is TGCGCCAGCAGCTTGGGAACCGCCTCCTACGAGCAGTACTTC. The chain couples TRBV5-1 to TRBJ2-7; D call uncertain. The CDR3 spans 14 residues. Trimming left V 0 bases short and J 0 bases short, with 7 bases between. Germline values: CDR1 SGHRS, CDR2 YFSETQ.

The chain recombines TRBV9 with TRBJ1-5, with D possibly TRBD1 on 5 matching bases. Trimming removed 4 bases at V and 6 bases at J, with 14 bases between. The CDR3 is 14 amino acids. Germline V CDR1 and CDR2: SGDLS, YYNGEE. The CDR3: CASSQAGYSQPQHF. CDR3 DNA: TGTGCCAGCAGCCAGGCAGGGTACAGTCAGCCCCAGCATTTT.

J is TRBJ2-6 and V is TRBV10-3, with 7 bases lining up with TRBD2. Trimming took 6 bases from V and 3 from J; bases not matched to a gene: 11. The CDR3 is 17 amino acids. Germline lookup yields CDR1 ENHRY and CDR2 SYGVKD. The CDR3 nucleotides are TGTGCCATCAGGGCATCATTGGGAGGGGTTGGGGCCAACGTCCTGACTTTC. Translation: CAIRASLGGVGANVLTF.

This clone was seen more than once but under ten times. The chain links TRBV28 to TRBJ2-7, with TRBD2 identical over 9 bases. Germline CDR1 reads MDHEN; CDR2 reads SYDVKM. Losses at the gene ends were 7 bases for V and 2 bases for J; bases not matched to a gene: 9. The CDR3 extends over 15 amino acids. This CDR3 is CASTPHSGRPYEQYF. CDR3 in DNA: TGTGCCAGCACCCCCCACAGCGGGAGGCCCTACGAGCAGTACTTC.

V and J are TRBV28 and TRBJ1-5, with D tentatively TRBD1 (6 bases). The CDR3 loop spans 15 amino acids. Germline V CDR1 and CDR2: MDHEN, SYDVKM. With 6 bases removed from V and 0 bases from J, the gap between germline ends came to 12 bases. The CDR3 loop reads CASSFGQLSNQPQHF. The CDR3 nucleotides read TGTGCCAGCAGCTTTGGACAGCTTAGCAATCAGCCCCAGCATTTT.

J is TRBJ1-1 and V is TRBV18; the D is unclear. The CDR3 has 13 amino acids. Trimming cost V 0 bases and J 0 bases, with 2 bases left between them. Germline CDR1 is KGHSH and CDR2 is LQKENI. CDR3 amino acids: CASSPPMNTEAFF. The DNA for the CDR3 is TGTGCCAGCTCACCACCCATGAACACTGAAGCTTTCTTT.

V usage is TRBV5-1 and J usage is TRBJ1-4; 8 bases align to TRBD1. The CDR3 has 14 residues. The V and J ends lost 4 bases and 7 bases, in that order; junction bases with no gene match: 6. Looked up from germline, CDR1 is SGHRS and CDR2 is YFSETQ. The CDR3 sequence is CASSPGQGLEKLFF. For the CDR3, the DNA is TGCGCCAGCAGCCCAGGACAGGGACTTGAAAAACTGTTTTTT.

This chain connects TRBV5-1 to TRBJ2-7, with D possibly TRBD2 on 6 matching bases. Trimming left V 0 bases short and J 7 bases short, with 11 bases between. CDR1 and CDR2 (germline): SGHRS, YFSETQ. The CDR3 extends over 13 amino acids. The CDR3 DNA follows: TGCGCCAGCAGCTTGGCGCCGGCGGGGGAGCAGTACTTC. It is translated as CASSLAPAGEQYF.

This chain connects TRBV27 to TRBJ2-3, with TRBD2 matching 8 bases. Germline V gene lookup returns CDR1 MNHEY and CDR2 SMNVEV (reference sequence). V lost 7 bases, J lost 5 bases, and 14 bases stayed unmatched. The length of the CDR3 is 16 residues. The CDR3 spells CASTPSHAGGKDTQYF. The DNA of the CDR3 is TGTGCCAGCACGCCATCCCATGCGGGAGGAAAAGATACGCAGTATTTT.

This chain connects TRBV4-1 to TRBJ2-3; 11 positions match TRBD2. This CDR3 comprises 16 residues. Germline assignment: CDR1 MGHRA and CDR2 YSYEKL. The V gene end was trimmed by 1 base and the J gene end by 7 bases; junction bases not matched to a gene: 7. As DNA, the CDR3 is TGCGCCAGCAGCCAAGCTCCCGGGACTAGCGGCTATACGCAGTATTTT. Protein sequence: CASSQAPGTSGYTQYF.

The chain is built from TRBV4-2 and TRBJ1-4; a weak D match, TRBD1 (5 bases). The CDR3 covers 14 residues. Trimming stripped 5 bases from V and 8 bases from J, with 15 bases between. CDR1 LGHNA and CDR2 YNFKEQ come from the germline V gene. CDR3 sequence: CASSSGGGGEKLFF. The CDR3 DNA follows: TGTGCCAGCAGCTCCGGTGGGGGTGGAGAAAAACTGTTTTTT.

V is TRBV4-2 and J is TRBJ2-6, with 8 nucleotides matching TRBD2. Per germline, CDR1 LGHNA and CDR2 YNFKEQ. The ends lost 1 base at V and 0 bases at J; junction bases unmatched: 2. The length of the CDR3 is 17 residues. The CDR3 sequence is CASSQAGGVSGANVLTF. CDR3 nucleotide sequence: TGTGCCAGCAGCCAAGCGGGGGGGGTCTCTGGGGCCAACGTCCTGACTTTC.

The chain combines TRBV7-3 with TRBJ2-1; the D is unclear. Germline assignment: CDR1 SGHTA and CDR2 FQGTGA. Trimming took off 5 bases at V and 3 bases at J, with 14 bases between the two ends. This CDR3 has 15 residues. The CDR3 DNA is TGTGCCAGCAGCCCCGACCGAGCAAGCTACAATGAGCAGTTCTTC. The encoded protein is CASSPDRASYNEQFF.